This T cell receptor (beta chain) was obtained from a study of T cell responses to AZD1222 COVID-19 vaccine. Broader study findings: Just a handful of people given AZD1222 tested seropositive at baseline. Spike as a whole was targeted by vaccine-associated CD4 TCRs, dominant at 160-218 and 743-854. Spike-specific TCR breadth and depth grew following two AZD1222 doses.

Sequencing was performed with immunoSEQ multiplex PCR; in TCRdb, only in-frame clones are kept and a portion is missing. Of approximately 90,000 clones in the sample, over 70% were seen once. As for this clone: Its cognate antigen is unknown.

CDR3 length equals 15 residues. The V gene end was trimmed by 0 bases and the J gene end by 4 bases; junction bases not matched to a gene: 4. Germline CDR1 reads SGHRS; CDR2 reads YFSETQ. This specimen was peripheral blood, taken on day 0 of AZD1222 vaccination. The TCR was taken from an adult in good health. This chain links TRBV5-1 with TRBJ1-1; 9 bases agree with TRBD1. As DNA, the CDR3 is TGCGCCAGCAGCTTGGGGACAGGGGTGGGCACTGAAGCTTTCTTT. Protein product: CASSLGTGVGTEAFF. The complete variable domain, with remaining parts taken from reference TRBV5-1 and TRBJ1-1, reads KAGVTQTPRYLIKTRGQQVTLSCSPISGHRSVSWYQQTPGQGLQFLFEYFSETQRNKGNFPGRFSGRQFSNSRSEMNVSTLELGDSALYLCASSLGTGVGTEAFFGQGTRLTVV.